These 26 T cell receptor beta chains came from one sample sequenced in a study of T cell repertoires in cytomegalovirus infection. Via MiXCR, TCRdb re-called the reads, giving one row per CDR3 protein. Of around 530,000 distinct CDR3 sequences in the sample, more than 25% were seen once. The specimen sequenced was PBMCs. All receptors derive from a human donor in good health (CMV status not recorded). Some clones in this sample may be carry-over from other donors' samples.

The J gene is TRBJ1-2, the V gene TRBV28; TRBD1 matches 8 bases. CDR3 length: 14 amino acids. The V segment lost 2 bases and the J segment 7 bases; nucleotides outside the gene matches: 6. The V gene's germline CDR1 is MDHEN and CDR2 SYDVKM. CDR3 region: CASSLADRVTGYTF. The CDR3 DNA reads as TGTGCCAGCAGTTTAGCGGACAGGGTCACTGGCTACACCTTC.

This chain uses TRBV27 with TRBJ1-2; no definite D call. The length of the CDR3 is 15 residues. The V gene lost 2 bases and the J gene lost 2 bases, with 12 bases spanning the gap. Looked up from germline, CDR1 is MNHEY and CDR2 is SMNVEV (reference sequence). The CDR3, as DNA: TGTGCCAGCAGTTTAAGTTCAGCTTCAAACTATGGCTACACCTTC. It codes for CASSLSSASNYGYTF.

This clonotype was found once. V and J are TRBV6-2 or TRBV6-3 and TRBJ1-5; no clear D. Germline V lookup: CDR1 MNHEY, CDR2 SVGEGT. The CDR3 spans 13 residues. The V and J ends lost 6 bases and 4 bases respectively, with 10 bases between them. The CDR3 DNA is TGTGCCAGCAGCCTCATTCATAATCAGCCCCAGCATTTT. This translates into CASSLIHNQPQHF.

Ten or more counts support this clonotype. This chain connects TRBV7-9 to TRBJ2-7; D is undetermined. CDR3 length: 14 amino acids. The germline V gene encodes CDR1 SEHNR and CDR2 FQNEAQ (reference sequence). The germline V and J ends were trimmed by 1 base and 6 bases, with 13 bases remaining between them. The DNA for the CDR3 is TGTGCCAGCAGCTTAGGGACGGAGTTTTCCGAGCAGTACGTC. Amino acids: CASSLGTEFSEQYV.

V gene TRBV4-1 combines with J gene TRBJ2-1, with 13 nucleotides matching TRBD2. Germline CDR1 and CDR2: MGHRA and YSYEKL. V gave up 2 bases and J gave up 8 bases; unmatched junction bases: 21. This CDR3 comprises 21 residues. CDR3 DNA sequence: TGCGCCAGCAGCCAAAGGAGCCGGAGGTGGAGTCCTGGACTAGCGGGAGATGAGCAGTTCTTC. It yields the protein CASSQRSRRWSPGLAGDEQFF.

This clonotype was counted only a few times. The rearrangement links TRBV20-1 to TRBJ1-3; D not resolved. The CDR3 extends over 13 amino acids. V dropped 1 base and J dropped 0 bases, with 4 bases sitting between them. CDR1 is DFQATT and CDR2 is SNEGSKA in the germline V gene (reference sequence). The CDR3 sequence: CSARGSSGNTIYF. The CDR3 DNA reads as TGCAGTGCTAGAGGGAGCTCTGGAAACACCATATATTTT.

There are a few counts of this clonotype. The V and J genes are TRBV4-2 and TRBJ2-7; D possibly corresponds to TRBD2 (6 bases). Germline V gives CDR1 LGHNA, CDR2 YNFKEQ. The CDR3 contains 14 residues. Between the trimmed V and J ends, which lost 5 bases and 3 bases, there was a span of 14 bases. The chain's CDR3 is CASSFTGAGYEQYF. CDR3 in DNA: TGTGCCAGCAGCTTCACGGGAGCTGGCTACGAGCAGTACTTC.

This clonotype showed up just a few times. The chain couples TRBV7-2 to TRBJ2-3; TRBD2 matches 9 bases. V trimming: 5 bases; J trimming: 4 bases; junction bases outside the gene matches: 7. The CDR3 consists of 15 residues. CDR1 and CDR2 (germline): SGHTA, FQGNSA. The CDR3 is CASSILAGKPDTQYF. CDR3 in DNA: TGTGCCAGCAGCATCCTAGCGGGAAAACCAGATACGCAGTATTTT.

This clonotype was counted between two and nine times. The chain links TRBV27 to TRBJ1-1, with 8 bases fitting TRBD1. Germline CDR1 is MNHEY and CDR2 is SMNVEV (reference sequence). The ends lost 2 bases at V and 1 base at J; junction bases unmatched: 3. The length of the CDR3 is 15 residues. CDR3 protein: CASSLIGQGNTEAFF. CDR3 DNA: TGTGCCAGCAGTTTAATTGGACAGGGGAACACTGAAGCTTTCTTT.

V is TRBV5-1 and J is TRBJ2-3; D gene uncertain. This CDR3 is 14 amino acids long. Trimming removed 4 bases at V and 0 bases at J, with 9 bases between. The germline V gene encodes CDR1 SGHRS and CDR2 YFSETQ. CDR3 loop: CASSPEISTDTQYF. Written as DNA, the CDR3 is TGCGCCAGCAGCCCAGAAATTAGCACAGATACGCAGTATTTT.

The chain carries TRBV28 and TRBJ1-2; the match to TRBD1 covers 7 bases. This CDR3 is built from 15 residues. The germline gives CDR1 MDHEN, CDR2 SYDVKM. V gave up 5 bases and J gave up 2 bases; unmatched junction bases: 8. As DNA, the CDR3 is TGTGCCAGCAGTAGCCCCTCAGGGGGGAACTATGGCTACACCTTC. Protein sequence: CASSSPSGGNYGYTF.

The chain uses TRBV7-8 and TRBJ1-1, with D maybe TRBD1 (6 bases). The V end was cut by 5 bases, the J end by 7 bases, with 17 bases between. Germline V gene lookup returns CDR1 SGHVS and CDR2 FQNEAQ. The CDR3 extends over 14 amino acids. The CDR3 DNA follows: TGTGCCAGCAGCGATCTCGAGGGGGTGATTGAAGCTTTCTTT. Residues: CASSDLEGVIEAFF.

This clonotype was picked up a small number of times. V gene TRBV6-2 or TRBV6-3 combines with J gene TRBJ1-5; D remains unclear. CDR1 and CDR2 from the germline V gene are MNHEY and SVGEGT. The CDR3 is 12 amino acids. CDR3 loop: CAASGSNQPQHF. Written as DNA, the CDR3 is TGTGCTGCGAGCGGCAGCAATCAGCCCCAGCATTTT.

At least ten counts were recorded for this clonotype. The chain employs TRBV7-8 and TRBJ2-1, with TRBD2 matching 10 bases. CDR1 is SGHVS and CDR2 is FQNEAQ in the germline V gene. J lost 3 bases, V lost 3 bases, and 8 bases had no gene match. The CDR3 totals 17 residues. CDR3 residues: CASSFGGTSANYNEQFF. As DNA, the CDR3 is TGTGCCAGCAGCTTTGGGGGGACTAGCGCCAACTACAATGAGCAGTTCTTC.

The genes are TRBV6-6 and TRBJ2-2; no reliable D call. The CDR3 contains 16 residues. V lost 0 bases and J 4 bases, leaving 12 bases between the germline ends. CDR1 is MNHNY and CDR2 is SVGAGI in the germline V gene (reference sequence). The CDR3 DNA reads as TGTGCCAGCAGTTACTCGATCCGAGAAATCACCGGGGAGCTGTTTTTT. It translates to CASSYSIREITGELFF.

This clonotype was counted between two and nine times. This CDR3 reads CASSYSAGTGGARSNQPQHF. As DNA, the CDR3 is TGTGCCAGCAGTTACTCCGCCGGGACAGGGGGCGCGAGAAGCAATCAGCCCCAGCATTTT. V is TRBV6-2 or TRBV6-3 and J is TRBJ1-5; TRBD1 matches 12 bases. The CDR3 sequence is 20 residues long. V shed 0 bases and J 1 base; nucleotides not matched to a gene: 10. Per the germline V gene, CDR1 is MNHEY and CDR2 is SVGEGT.

This clonotype showed up many times. CDR3 nucleotides: TGTGCCAGCAGCTTACCGGGGCCTCAAGAGACCCAGTACTTC. Its protein product is CASSLPGPQETQYF. This rearrangement joins TRBV7-2 to TRBJ2-5; D is perhaps TRBD1 or TRBD2 (5 bases each). This CDR3 contains 14 residues. Germline V gene data show CDR1 as SGHTA and CDR2 as FQGNSA. V lost 2 bases to trimming and J lost 2 bases, with 9 bases between them.

This clonotype was detected only a few times. The V and J genes are TRBV4-3 and TRBJ2-5; 8 bases match TRBD1. Germline assignment: CDR1 LGHNA and CDR2 YSLEER. V lost 0 bases to trimming and J lost 5 bases; unmatched junction nucleotides: 11. The CDR3 contains 17 residues. In DNA, the CDR3 is TGCGCCAGCAGCCAAGACCCCGGTCGTCGACAGGGGGAGACCCAGTACTTC. This encodes CASSQDPGRRQGETQYF.

Ten or more counts support this clonotype. This rearrangement joins TRBV7-9 to TRBJ2-3; 9 bases line up with TRBD2. CDR1 SEHNR and CDR2 FQNEAQ come from the germline V gene (reference sequence). The CDR3 sequence is 15 residues long. J lost 2 bases, V lost 5 bases, and 5 bases had no gene match. CDR3 nucleotides: TGTGCCAGCAGCGCGACTAGCGGAATCACAGATACGCAGTATTTT. This encodes CASSATSGITDTQYF.

In this sample, this clonotype turned up a few times. The V call is TRBV11-3, the J call TRBJ2-2; the D gene is possibly TRBD1 (6 bases). Germline V CDR1 and CDR2: SGHNT, YENEEA. The CDR3 has 14 residues. V was shortened by 8 bases and J by 1 base, with 11 bases between the two germline ends. The CDR3 nucleotides are TGTGCCAGCGGAACAGGGATGAACACCGGGGAGCTGTTTTTT. Its protein is CASGTGMNTGELFF.

At least ten counts were recorded for this clonotype. V and J are TRBV6-1 and TRBJ2-7; D is unresolved. V gave up 6 bases and J gave up 2 bases, with 17 bases separating them. Germline CDR1 MNHNS, CDR2 SASEGT. The CDR3 length is 15 residues. The CDR3 here is CASSYGRSPTYEQYF. CDR3 sequence (DNA): TGTGCCAGCAGCTACGGCAGGTCGCCAACCTACGAGCAGTACTTC.

This chain joins TRBV3-1 and TRBJ1-2; a weak D match, TRBD1 (5 bases). The CDR3 is 13 amino acids. Germline CDR1 is LGHDT and CDR2 is YNNKEL (reference sequence). V lost 4 bases and J 8 bases, leaving 14 bases between the germline ends. CDR3 residues: CASSPAGVSGYTF. The CDR3, as DNA: TGTGCCAGCAGCCCCGCGGGGGTTAGCGGCTACACCTTC.

This clonotype was recorded at least ten times. CDR3 in amino acids: CASSSGATGDYEKLFF. CDR3 sequence (DNA): TGTGCCAGCAGCTCGGGGGCAACAGGGGACTACGAAAAACTGTTTTTT. The rearrangement joins TRBV7-2 to TRBJ1-4, with 7 bases fitting TRBD1. V dropped 4 bases and J dropped 8; count of bases not matched to a gene: 13. The CDR3 spans 16 residues. From germline, CDR1 is SGHTA and CDR2 FQGNSA. The full variable domain, in which reference TRBV7-2 and TRBJ1-4 provide the parts outside the CDR3, is GAGVSQSPSNKVTEKGKDVELRCDPISGHTALYWYRQSLGQGLEFLIYFQGNSAPDKSGLPSDRFSAERTGGSVSTLTIQRTQQEDSAVYLCASSSGATGDYEKLFFGSGTQLSVL.

The V gene is TRBV7-8, the J gene TRBJ2-7, with unresolved D. Trimming removed 2 bases at V and 3 bases at J, with 8 bases between. Germline V gene sequence: CDR1 SGHVS, CDR2 FQNEAQ. The CDR3 length is 13 residues. This CDR3 is CASSLKVDYEQYV. CDR3 sequence (DNA): TGTGCCAGCAGCTTAAAAGTGGACTACGAGCAGTACGTC.

V usage is TRBV7-9 and J usage is TRBJ1-5, with D possibly matching TRBD1 (5 bases). The CDR3 totals 14 residues. The germline gives CDR1 SEHNR, CDR2 FQNEAQ (reference sequence). V lost 5 bases and J lost 9, with 17 bases in between. CDR3 nucleotide sequence: TGTGCCAGCAGCCCCCTAGGGCAGGGTGGGCCCCAGCATTTT. It translates to CASSPLGQGGPQHF.

This clonotype was seen a handful of times. The chain has TRBV28 and TRBJ1-1, with D perhaps TRBD1 (6 bases). Germline-derived CDR1 and CDR2 are MDHEN and SYDVKM. V was cut by 10 bases and J by 5 bases, with 17 bases left in between. This CDR3 has 13 residues. The CDR3 reads CAIRGGLETEAFF. DNA for the CDR3: TGTGCCATACGAGGGGGGCTGGAAACTGAAGCTTTCTTT.